The T cell receptor beta chain described here comes from a study of T-cell memory formation after mild COVID-19. Findings and caveats of the study: Second-wave clones peaking on day 37 lacked confirmed SARS-CoV-2 specificity.

TCRdb re-derived calls from the 5' RACE reads in MiXCR, one entry per CDR3 protein. Of roughly 40,000 distinct CDR3 sequences detected, about 7.1% appear once; the ten largest clones hold 1.2% to 1.5%. A few counts support this clonotype. The target antigen is unknown. Germline CDR1 MGHDK, CDR2 SYGVNS. Between the trimmed V and J ends, which lost 4 bases and 3 bases, there was a span of 14 bases. The CDR3 runs 15 residues. This TCR came from a man between 18 and 29 years old who had mild COVID-19 (a few samples of this study predate the infection). Cell type and time point are not known. Sequencing was done on a sample of PBMCs or a T cell subset sorted from them (not recorded which). The rearrangement links TRBV25-1 to TRBJ2-3, with D perhaps TRBD2 (5 bases). CDR3 amino acids: CASSVDMRVTDTQYF. Written as DNA, the CDR3 is TGTGCCAGCAGTGTAGATATGAGGGTAACAGATACGCAGTATTTT.